This T cell receptor beta chain was identified during a study of cytomegalovirus exposure and HLA in healthy donors. In the PCR, 60 Vbeta and 13 Jbeta primers were used. The repertoire was sequenced with immunoSEQ multiplex PCR; TCRdb's copy has only in-frame clones and lacks some. The profile shows approximately 150,000 clones, approximately 79% of them singletons. Trimming removed 4 bases from V and 2 bases from J, with 15 bases in between. Germline V gives CDR1 MDHEN, CDR2 SYDVKM. The CDR3 extends over 15 amino acids. The genes are TRBV28 and TRBJ2-7; perhaps TRBD2 as D (5 bases). The TCR originated in a man aged 35 to 55 in good health and CMV-seropositive. The source material was PBMCs. The CDR3 DNA is TGTGCCAGCAGTTGGGCGGACTTAAAGACCTACGAGCAGTACTTC. Translating it yields CASSWADLKTYEQYF.